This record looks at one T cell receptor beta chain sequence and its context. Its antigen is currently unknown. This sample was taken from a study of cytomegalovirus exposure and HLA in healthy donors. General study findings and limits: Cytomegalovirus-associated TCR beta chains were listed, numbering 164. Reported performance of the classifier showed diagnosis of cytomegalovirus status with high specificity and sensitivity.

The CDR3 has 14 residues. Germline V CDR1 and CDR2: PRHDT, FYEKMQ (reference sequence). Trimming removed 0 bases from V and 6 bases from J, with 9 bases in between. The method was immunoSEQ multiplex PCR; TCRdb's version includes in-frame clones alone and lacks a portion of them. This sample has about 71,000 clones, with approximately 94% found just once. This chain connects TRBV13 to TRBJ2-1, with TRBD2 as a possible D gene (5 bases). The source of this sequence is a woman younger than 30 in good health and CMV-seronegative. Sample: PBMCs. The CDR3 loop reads CASSLGDWSNEQFF. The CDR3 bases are TGTGCCAGCAGCTTAGGGGACTGGTCCAATGAGCAGTTCTTC.